Shown below are 20 T cell receptor beta chains from a single sample sequenced in a study of blood T cell repertoires in COVID-19. The repertoire was sequenced with immunoSEQ multiplex PCR; TCRdb's copy has only in-frame clones and lacks some. The table lists hundreds of thousands of clones, over 75% of them singletons. Input material: PBMCs or T cells enriched from blood (not recorded which). These receptors were collected from a young man who had recovered from COVID-19.

The chain carries TRBV19 and TRBJ1-4, with D possibly TRBD1 on 6 matching bases. This CDR3 comprises 14 residues. With 7 bases removed from V and 7 bases from J, the gap between germline ends came to 16 bases. Germline CDR1 LNHDA, CDR2 SQIVND (reference sequence). The CDR3 protein is CASKAQTGREKLFF. CDR3 nucleotide sequence: TGTGCCAGTAAGGCGCAGACAGGCCGTGAAAAACTGTTTTTT.

The V call is TRBV7-9, the J call TRBJ2-7, with 10 bases matching TRBD1. CDR3 length equals 17 residues. In germline, CDR1 is SEHNR, CDR2 FQNEAQ (reference sequence). Germline trimming cut 1 base from V and 2 bases from J; bases unmatched to any gene: 8. This CDR3 reads CASSLVLRDRGPYEQYF. The CDR3 coding sequence is TGTGCCAGCAGCTTAGTGTTGCGGGACAGGGGACCCTACGAGCAGTACTTC. The full variable domain, its missing parts supplied by reference TRBV7-9 and TRBJ2-7, is DTGVSQNPRHKITKRGQNVTFRCDPISEHNRLYWYRQTLGQGPEFLTYFQNEAQLEKSRLLSDRFSAERPKGSFSTLEIQRTEQGDSAMYLCASSLVLRDRGPYEQYFGPGTRLTVT.

The chain combines TRBV11-2 with TRBJ2-2; 10 nucleotides line up with TRBD2. The CDR3 has 14 amino acids. Germline CDR1 SGHAT, CDR2 FQNNGV. Unmatched junction bases numbered 2, after V lost 5 bases and J lost 5 bases. In nucleotides, the CDR3 is TGTGCCAGCAGCGGACTAGCGGATACCGGGGAGCTGTTTTTT. Protein product: CASSGLADTGELFF.

For the CDR3, the DNA is TGCGCCAGCAGCGCTGTAGCGGTTTACAATGAGCAGTTCTTC. It specifies CASSAVAVYNEQFF. The chain has TRBV5-1 and TRBJ2-1; maybe TRBD2 (6 bases). The V end lost 4 bases, the J end lost 4 bases, and 12 bases lay between the germline ends. Germline V gene data show CDR1 as SGHRS and CDR2 as YFSETQ. The CDR3 covers 14 residues.

The J gene is TRBJ1-6, the V gene TRBV7-9, with a possible D match to TRBD1 (5 bases). CDR1 and CDR2 from the germline V gene are SEHNR and FQNEAQ (reference sequence). CDR3 length: 15 amino acids. Deletions cut 5 bases from V and 8 bases from J, with 16 bases between. Written as DNA, the CDR3 is TGTGCCAGCAGCGGGGCGGGGGGGAACGATTCACCCCTCCACTTT. Its protein is CASSGAGGNDSPLHF. Complete variable domain (other parts from reference TRBV7-9 and TRBJ1-6): DTGVSQNPRHKITKRGQNVTFRCDPISEHNRLYWYRQTLGQGPEFLTYFQNEAQLEKSRLLSDRFSAERPKGSFSTLEIQRTEQGDSAMYLCASSGAGGNDSPLHFGNGTRLTVT.

The V and J genes are TRBV19 and TRBJ2-7; 7 bases line up with TRBD1. V lost 6 bases, J lost 3 bases, and 14 bases stayed unmatched. The CDR3 runs 16 residues. The germline V gene has CDR1 LNHDA and CDR2 SQIVND (reference sequence). DNA of the CDR3: TGTGCCAGTAGCCCCACCCCATTCGGACAGGTCTACGAGCAGTACTTC. Encoded protein: CASSPTPFGQVYEQYF.

For the CDR3, the DNA is TGTGCCAGCAGCCGGACTAGCGACTCCTACGAGCAGTACTTC. It codes for CASSRTSDSYEQYF. The chain has TRBV28 and TRBJ2-7; 9 bases agree with TRBD2. Germline CDR1 and CDR2: MDHEN and SYDVKM. This CDR3 contains 14 residues. The ends lost 6 bases at V and 0 bases at J; junction bases unmatched: 3.

The V and J genes are TRBV21-1 and TRBJ1-1; the D call TRBD1 from the table was never checked on the DNA. TRBV21-1 is described as a pseudogene. This CDR3 comprises 16 residues. The CDR3 DNA sequence: TGTGCCAGCAGCGAAAGGACAGGGGGCTTGAACACTGAAGCTTTCTTT. Translating it yields CASSERTGGLNTEAFF.

The gene calls are TRBV13 and TRBJ1-2; 7 positions match TRBD1. Germline loops: CDR1 PRHDT, CDR2 FYEKMQ (reference sequence). The length of the CDR3 is 12 residues. V lost 5 bases and J lost 5; bases outside the gene matches: 2. CDR3 sequence: CASSEQGYGYTF. DNA for the CDR3: TGTGCCAGCAGCGAACAGGGGTATGGCTACACCTTC.

The V call is TRBV7-9, the J call TRBJ1-6, with 9 bases lining up with TRBD1. The germline V gene has CDR1 SEHNR and CDR2 FQNEAQ (reference sequence). This CDR3 contains 15 residues. J lost 8 bases, V lost 5 bases, and 7 bases had no gene match. Here the CDR3 DNA reads TGTGCCAGCAGCGATCCGGGACAGGGTGATTCACCCCTCCACTTT. Translated, it gives CASSDPGQGDSPLHF.

This chain joins TRBV18 and TRBJ2-7, with D tentatively TRBD1 (5 bases). The CDR3 extends over 14 amino acids. The ends were cut back, 4 bases at V and 2 bases at J, with 12 bases in the middle. The germline V gene has CDR1 KGHSH and CDR2 LQKENI. The CDR3 nucleotides read TGTGCCAGCTCACTACAGACAGAGGCCTACGAGCAGTACTTC. Protein: CASSLQTEAYEQYF.

The rearrangement uses TRBV7-3 and TRBJ2-3; 12 bases align to TRBD2. Germline loops: CDR1 SGHTA, CDR2 FQGTGA. With V trimmed by 1 base and J by 1 base, 0 bases remained unmatched. The CDR3 is 16 amino acids. As DNA, the CDR3 is TGTGCCAGCAGCTTAAGGACTAGCGGGGGCACAGATACGCAGTATTTT. Its protein is CASSLRTSGGTDTQYF.

CDR3 coding DNA: TGTGCCAGCTCACCACCTCTTAACTATGGCTACACCTTC. Translation: CASSPPLNYGYTF. The J gene is TRBJ1-2, the V gene TRBV18; no definite D call. Per the germline V gene, CDR1 is KGHSH and CDR2 is LQKENI. Trimming took 0 bases from V and 1 from J, leaving 3 bases between them. The CDR3 length is 13 residues.

This clone is a singleton in its sample. The chain recombines TRBV18 with TRBJ2-7; 10 bases are shared with TRBD1. J lost 7 bases, V lost 3 bases, and 6 bases had no gene match. Germline-derived CDR1 and CDR2 are KGHSH and LQKENI. This CDR3 is 14 amino acids long. This CDR3 is CASSPRQGANEQYF. CDR3 bases: TGTGCCAGCTCACCCAGACAGGGGGCTAATGAGCAGTACTTC.

The rearrangement uses TRBV3-1 (or the pseudogene TRBV3-2) and TRBJ2-7, with 7 positions matching TRBD1. J gave up 8 bases and V 5 bases, and 9 bases lay outside the gene matches. This CDR3 has 13 amino acids. Germline V gene sequence: CDR1 LGHDT, CDR2 YNNKEL (reference sequence). The CDR3 sequence: CASSYPDRDKQYF. CDR3 nucleotides: TGTGCCAGCAGCTACCCCGACAGGGACAAGCAGTACTTC.

The J gene is TRBJ1-2, the V gene TRBV7-2, with D perhaps matching TRBD1 (5 bases). Germline loops: CDR1 SGHTA, CDR2 FQGNSA. V shed 1 base and J shed 6 bases, with 15 bases lying between them. The CDR3 spans 15 residues. The CDR3 DNA follows: TGTGCCAGCAGCTTAGGTTCGGGGGGGAAGGATGGCTACACCTTC. Its translation is CASSLGSGGKDGYTF.

The J gene is TRBJ2-7, the V gene TRBV7-2, with a possible D match to TRBD2 (6 bases). The CDR3 is 15 residues long. V dropped 0 bases and J dropped 0 bases, with 9 bases sitting between them. Germline V gives CDR1 SGHTA, CDR2 FQGNSA. The DNA for the CDR3 is TGTGCCAGCAGCTTAGCGGGGGGAAGCTCCTACGAGCAGTACTTC. Amino acid sequence: CASSLAGGSSYEQYF.

This chain connects TRBV12-3 or TRBV12-4 to TRBJ1-2, with D unresolved. V was cut by 6 bases and J by 4 bases, with 9 bases left in between. CDR3 length: 12 residues. The CDR3 reads CASSLGPYGYTF. Here the CDR3 DNA reads TGTGCCAGCAGCCTGGGCCCCTATGGCTACACCTTC.

Here the CDR3 DNA reads TGTGCCAGCAGTTTTGGGACAGGGTACGGCTACACCTTC. Encoded protein: CASSFGTGYGYTF. This sequence joins TRBV12-3 or TRBV12-4 and TRBJ1-2; 9 nucleotides match TRBD1. The CDR3 totals 13 residues. V lost 3 bases and J lost 8; bases outside the gene matches: 4.

This chain connects TRBV12-3 or TRBV12-4 to TRBJ2-7; weak D call: TRBD2 (6 bases). The length of the CDR3 is 13 residues. Trimming pared 5 bases from V and 3 bases from J, leaving 11 bases between. The CDR3 DNA is TGTGCCAGCAGTCGGGGGTCCCGCTACGAGCAGTACTTC. Amino acids: CASSRGSRYEQYF.